The entry that follows covers one T cell receptor beta chain sequence. The antigen it recognizes is unknown. Within one base of it there is no much larger clone, and no base qualities were kept. TCR beta CDR3 regions were sequenced from DNA using the immunoSEQ Assay. For the original study's pipeline: T cell density was computed as TCR beta template counts normalized to usable DNA estimated by amplifying housekeeping genes. Using the preseqR package, richness was estimated by extrapolating to 120,000 templates for tissue samples and 400,000 templates for PBMC samples. Clonality was taken to be one minus Pielou's evenness. Tissue-enriched TCRs were identified by differential abundance testing using productive amino-acid clonotypes, minimum total count 5 and alpha 0.1. The Jaccard Index and the Morisita Overlap Index were used to measure repertoire overlap between compartments. TCR beta CDR3s were clustered by GLIPH together with public tetramer-defined viral CDR3s, and at least three viral sequences plus V-gene enrichment were required for viral motifs. TCRdb provides this immuneACCESS table in a form limited to in-frame rearrangements. Some clones are lacking; in checked studies, under half of them reflect an unresolved V gene, and why the rest are absent is not known. V, J and clone size are those of that table, while D and trimming were read from the DNA. Recorded for this sample are around 35,000 clones; approximately 93% of them occurred a single time. 7% to 9.5% of the sample goes to the ten largest clones.

At diagnosis, peripheral blood, uninvolved tumor-adjacent lung and tumor were collected and were preserved as a mix of fresh-frozen and FFPE material. Blood samples were analyzed as peripheral blood mononuclear cells for TCR repertoire profiling. The record originates from a study of T cells in localized non-small cell lung cancer (TCRdb year 2020). In the study overall: The study examined T cell repertoires in roughly 240 patients with early-stage NSCLC and compared tumors with uninvolved tumor-adjacent lungs. The cohort consisted of approximately 240 treatment-naive NSCLC patients whose localized lung tumors had been resected. A mean age of approximately 70 years was recorded for the NSCLC patients, of whom 120 to 150 were male and 95 to 110 were female.

Via the germline V gene (reference sequence), CDR1 is MNHEY and CDR2 SMNVEV. From cysteine to phenylalanine, the CDR3 is 14 amino acids long. The only DNA kept is the CDR3, 42 bases in frame from the first base. V was cut back by 3 bases and J by 4 bases, leaving a gap of 12 bases between them. General findings and caveats noted by the study authors: Since the design was exploratory, TCR variables were selected using unadjusted p-values with no false-discovery rate correction. Uninvolved tumor-adjacent lung showed the highest T cell clonality, higher than tumor, which suggests more focused antigenic responses in the uninvolved tumor-adjacent lung. Longer overall survival was associated with higher blood T cell density, whereas shorter survival was associated with higher adjacent-lung clonality. A median of roughly 58 of the top 100 tumor clones were detected in paired uninvolved adjacent lung, and 28 of these tumor clones were also found among the top 100 clones of the paired uninvolved adjacent lung. Because multi-region tumor sequencing was not done, intratumor heterogeneity could not be ruled out.

The sequences come from peripheral blood, collected before any cancer treatment. The TCR originated in an older female donor with stage I lung adenocarcinoma. Recombination connected TRBV27 to TRBJ1-1; the D gene is possibly TRBD1, with 5 bases matching. The CDR3 is CASSLGGWGTEAFF. The nucleotide sequence is given as TGTGCCAGCAGTTTGGGGGGGTGGGGCACTGAAGCTTTCTTT.